One sample yielded the 13 T cell receptor beta chains listed below, sequenced in a study of cytotoxic CD8 clonotypes in ibrutinib-treated CLL. TCRdb's copy holds only in-frame clones and misses some; the assay was immunoSEQ multiplex PCR. The repertoire consists of 250,000 or so clones, with 70% occurring once and the leading ten covering 15%. Material: PBMCs, obtained after 24 months of ibrutinib treatment. These receptors were obtained from a human donor with chronic lymphocytic leukemia.

This rearrangement joins TRBV9 to TRBJ2-1, with D perhaps matching TRBD1 (6 bases). Trimming stripped 0 bases from V and 5 bases from J, with 9 bases between. The germline CDR1 and CDR2 sequences are SGDLS and YYNGEE. The CDR3 length is 14 residues. CDR3 coding DNA: TGTGCCAGCAGCGTAGTAGGACAGAACAATGAGCAGTTCTTC. Protein sequence: CASSVVGQNNEQFF.

This rearrangement joins TRBV7-9 to TRBJ1-2; 7 bases match TRBD1. The CDR3 is made up of 14 amino acids. CDR1 and CDR2 (germline): SEHNR, FQNEAQ (reference sequence). The trim removed 3 bases at V and 7 bases at J, leaving 8 bases unmatched. The CDR3 DNA follows: TGTGCCAGCAGCTTGGGACAGCCACCTCGTGGCTACACCTTC. Its translation is CASSLGQPPRGYTF. The full variable domain, in which reference TRBV7-9 and TRBJ1-2 provide the parts outside the CDR3, is DTGVSQNPRHKITKRGQNVTFRCDPISEHNRLYWYRQTLGQGPEFLTYFQNEAQLEKSRLLSDRFSAERPKGSFSTLEIQRTEQGDSAMYLCASSLGQPPRGYTFGSGTRLTVV.

The chain employs TRBV4-3 and TRBJ2-5; D gene uncertain. The CDR3 is made up of 16 amino acids. The V end was cut by 1 base, the J end by 8 bases, with 20 bases between. The germline V gene has CDR1 LGHNA and CDR2 YSLEER. The CDR3 coding sequence is TGCGCCAGCAGCCAAGGTTTGTCTGGGCCCGTTGGCACCCAGTACTTC. Translation gives CASSQGLSGPVGTQYF.

There are a few counts of this clone. The chain links TRBV11-2 to TRBJ2-3; 10 bases align to TRBD2. The germline V gene encodes CDR1 SGHAT and CDR2 FQNNGV. J lost 0 bases, V lost 7 bases, and 10 bases had no gene match. CDR3 length: 17 amino acids. The CDR3 protein is CASTFILAGASTDTQYF. The CDR3 nucleotides read TGTGCCAGCACCTTTATTCTAGCGGGGGCTAGCACAGATACGCAGTATTTT.

The rearrangement links TRBV11-2 to TRBJ2-7; D gene ambiguous. The V gene lost 4 bases and the J gene lost 2 bases, with 15 bases spanning the gap. The CDR3 totals 15 residues. Germline-derived CDR1 and CDR2 are SGHAT and FQNNGV. CDR3 loop: CASSSPAVGPYEQYF. CDR3 DNA sequence: TGTGCCAGCAGCTCCCCGGCCGTCGGGCCCTACGAGCAGTACTTC.

This chain uses TRBV6-1 with TRBJ2-2, with no clear D. Between the trimmed V and J ends, which lost 6 bases and 8 bases, there was a span of 16 bases. Germline V gene sequence: CDR1 MNHNS, CDR2 SASEGT. This CDR3 contains 14 residues. CDR3 sequence: CASRRGAQLGELFF. The CDR3 nucleotides are TGTGCCAGCAGAAGAGGAGCACAGTTGGGGGAGCTGTTTTTT.

A remark on this clone: Other DNA sequences of this sample code for an identical CDR3. The genes are TRBV2 and TRBJ2-3; no definite D call. Germline CDR1 is SNHLY and CDR2 is FYNNEI. V shed 4 bases and J shed 6 bases, with 5 bases lying between them. The CDR3 consists of 11 residues. As DNA, the CDR3 is TGTGCCAGCAGTGGCGAGGATACGCAGTATTTT. Translation gives CASSGEDTQYF. The variable domain in full, with the rest retrieved from reference TRBV2 and TRBJ2-3, is EPEVTQTPSHQVTQMGQEVILRCVPISNHLYFYWYRQILGQKVEFLVSFYNNEISEKSEIFDDQFSVERPDGSNFTLKIRSTKLEDSAMYFCASSGEDTQYFGPGTRLTVL.

This clone appeared a few times. CDR3 sequence reads: CASSPQGAANEKLFF. The CDR3 DNA reads as TGTGCCAGCAGCCCCCAGGGGGCGGCTAATGAAAAACTGTTTTTT. The chain couples TRBV5-4 to TRBJ1-4; 8 bases are shared with TRBD1. The V gene end was trimmed by 4 bases and the J gene end by 3 bases; junction bases not matched to a gene: 5. The CDR3 consists of 15 residues. CDR1 and CDR2 (germline): SGHNT, YYREEE (reference sequence).

The rearrangement links TRBV5-1 to TRBJ1-5; D is unresolved. The CDR3 extends over 13 amino acids. From germline, CDR1 is SGHRS and CDR2 YFSETQ. V shed 2 bases and J shed 4 bases, with 7 bases lying between them. The CDR3 bases are TGCGCCAGCAGCTTAGACGGGAATCAGCCCCAGCATTTT. It specifies CASSLDGNQPQHF.

This clone has a single count. The genes are TRBV20-1 and TRBJ2-4; D uncertain. The CDR3 contains 11 residues. V was trimmed by 7 bases and J by 3 bases, leaving 7 bases between them. CDR1 and CDR2 from the germline V gene are DFQATT and SNEGSKA (reference sequence). The CDR3 region has the DNA TGCAGTGGGACGGGCAAAAACATTCAGTACTTC. It translates to CSGTGKNIQYF.

Regarding this clone: The junction departs from the called germline gene at one end, perhaps through a read error. V gene TRBV7-7 combines with J gene TRBJ2-6; D ambiguous. CDR1 and CDR2 from the germline V gene are SSHAT and FNYEAQ (reference sequence). The CDR3 is 20 residues long. In nucleotides, the CDR3 is TGTGCTAGCAGCCCGATCCCCAGAGGCCCAGCGCTCTCTGGGGCCAACGTCCTGACTTTC. The encoded protein is CASSPIPRGPALSGANVLTF.

There are a few counts of this clone. V gene TRBV6-1 combines with J gene TRBJ2-7; the D gene is possibly TRBD1 (6 bases). V shed 4 bases and J shed 1 base, with 23 bases lying between them. CDR1 is MNHNS and CDR2 is SASEGT in the germline V gene. The CDR3 sequence is 18 residues long. CDR3 residues: CASSVSTGSFGPSYEQYF. The CDR3, as DNA: TGTGCCAGCAGTGTATCTACAGGGTCTTTTGGTCCGTCCTACGAGCAGTACTTC.

The V call is TRBV7-3, the J call TRBJ2-1, with 10 bases that match TRBD1. With 2 bases clipped from V and 8 bases from J, the junction kept 6 bases outside the gene matches. CDR1 and CDR2 from the germline V gene are SGHTA and FQGTGA. The CDR3 is 15 amino acids. The CDR3 nucleotides read TGTGCCAGCAGCTTACGGGGACAGGGGCGAGATGAGCAGTTCTTC. Its protein product is CASSLRGQGRDEQFF. Using reference TRBV7-3 and TRBJ2-1 for the parts outside the CDR3, the full variable domain is GAGVSQTPSNKVTEKGKYVELRCDPISGHTALYWYRQSLGQGPEFLIYFQGTGAADDSGLPNDRFFAVRPEGSVSTLKIQRTERGDSAVYLCASSLRGQGRDEQFFGPGTRLTVL.